This entry lists 29 T cell receptor beta chains sequenced from one sample in a study of beta chain features in type 1 diabetes. The investigators reverse transcribed all of the isolated RNA, so they sequenced expressed TCRB transcripts. The protocol was immunoSEQ multiplex PCR, while the TCRdb copy is restricted to in-frame clones and leaves out a portion. Of roughly 450,000 clones listed, about an eighth were seen once; the top ten hold approximately 0.045%. The sequenced sample consisted of naive CD4+ T cells from blood. These receptors were taken from a woman younger than 35 in good health.

V usage is TRBV11-2 and J usage is TRBJ2-1, with 9 bases that match TRBD1. Germline trimming cut 3 bases from V and 9 bases from J; bases unmatched to any gene: 12. The CDR3 is made up of 16 amino acids. Per the germline V gene, CDR1 is SGHAT and CDR2 is FQNNGV. The CDR3 protein is CASSLRGDRVSGEQFF. The CDR3 nucleotides read TGTGCCAGCAGCTTGAGAGGGGACAGGGTGTCCGGTGAGCAGTTCTTC. Using reference TRBV11-2 and TRBJ2-1 for the parts outside the CDR3, the full variable domain is EAGVAQSPRYKIIEKRQSVAFWCNPISGHATLYWYQQILGQGPKLLIQFQNNGVVDDSQLPKDRFSAERLKGVDSTLKIQPAKLEDSAVYLCASSLRGDRVSGEQFFGPGTRLTVL.

This clone was counted between two and nine times. The chain uses TRBV29-1 and TRBJ1-1; TRBD1 might be the D (5 bases). V lost 6 bases to trimming and J lost 0 bases, with 11 bases between them. The CDR3 loop spans 13 amino acids. CDR1 SQVTM and CDR2 ANQGSEA come from the germline V gene. The CDR3 protein is CSVGGVLNTEAFF. CDR3 DNA: TGCAGCGTGGGGGGTGTCCTGAACACTGAAGCTTTCTTT.

This clone was detected a few times. The gene calls are TRBV29-1 and TRBJ1-1; the D gene is possibly TRBD1 (5 bases). The CDR3 runs 14 residues. Germline-derived CDR1 and CDR2 are SQVTM and ANQGSEA. V gave up 4 bases and J gave up 1 base, with 13 bases separating them. CDR3 sequence reads: CSVVLRGENTEAFF. Here the CDR3 DNA reads TGCAGCGTTGTATTGCGGGGGGAGAACACTGAAGCTTTCTTT.

This clone has more than one count but fewer than ten. The chain has TRBV7-9 and TRBJ2-4; D is uncertain. The CDR3 runs to 16 residues. Germline V lookup: CDR1 SEHNR, CDR2 FQNEAQ (reference sequence). V was cut by 4 bases and J by 4 bases, with 17 bases left in between. The DNA of the CDR3 is TGTGCCAGCAGCTCCTTACTGGATCGTCAAAAAAACATTCAGTACTTC. Translation gives CASSSLLDRQKNIQYF.

This clone was counted between two and nine times. The chain uses TRBV2 and TRBJ2-5; no clear D. The germline CDR1 and CDR2 sequences are SNHLY and FYNNEI. Trimming left V 0 bases short and J 13 bases short, with 12 bases between. CDR3 length: 12 amino acids. CDR3 coding DNA: TGTGCCAGCAGTGAAGCGCTGGCCTCCGGGTACTTC. Amino acids: CASSEALASGYF.

This clone was detected a few times. Other nucleotide sequences in the sample specify the same CDR3. The genes are TRBV18 and TRBJ2-1; the D is unclear. V dropped 0 bases and J dropped 4 bases, with 4 bases sitting between them. CDR1 is KGHSH and CDR2 is LQKENI in the germline V gene. This CDR3 region has 13 residues. The CDR3 coding sequence is TGTGCCAGCTCACCACCGACTTACAATGAGCAGTTCTTC. Protein sequence: CASSPPTYNEQFF. Together with reference TRBV18 and TRBJ2-1, the CDR3 gives the full variable domain: NAGVMQNPRHLVRRRGQEARLRCSPMKGHSHVYWYRQLPEEGLKFMVYLQKENIIDESGMPKERFSAEFPKEGPSILRIQQVVRGDSAAYFCASSPPTYNEQFFGPGTRLTVL.

V and J are TRBV27 and TRBJ1-4; D is uncertain. The CDR3 sequence is 12 residues long. The germline V and J ends were trimmed by 1 base and 7 bases, with 4 bases remaining between them. Germline assignment: CDR1 MNHEY and CDR2 SMNVEV (reference sequence). CDR3 coding DNA: TGTGCCAGCAGTTTATTGGGTGAAAAACTGTTTTTT. It yields the protein CASSLLGEKLFF.

This clone was seen only a few times. The DNA of the CDR3 is TGTGCCAGCACTAACATGCGAGGAGGCTCCTACAATGAGCAGTTCTTC. This codes for CASTNMRGGSYNEQFF. The chain uses TRBV7-2 and TRBJ2-1; D possibly corresponds to TRBD2 (5 bases). Trimming took off 7 bases at V and 0 bases at J, with 16 bases between the two ends. In germline, CDR1 is SGHTA, CDR2 FQGNSA. There are 16 residues in the CDR3. The entire variable domain, with the rest obtained from reference TRBV7-2 and TRBJ2-1, is as follows: GAGVSQSPSNKVTEKGKDVELRCDPISGHTALYWYRQSLGQGLEFLIYFQGNSAPDKSGLPSDRFSAERTGGSVSTLTIQRTQQEDSAVYLCASTNMRGGSYNEQFFGPGTRLTVL.

This clone was counted a few times. The gene calls are TRBV30 and TRBJ2-7, with TRBD2 as a possible D gene (5 bases). The V and J ends lost 2 bases and 0 bases respectively, with 11 bases between them. Germline V gene sequence: CDR1 GTSNPN, CDR2 SVGIG (reference sequence). The CDR3 totals 14 residues. CDR3 loop: CAWSRGRPSYEQYF. In DNA, the CDR3 is TGTGCCTGGAGTCGGGGTAGACCCTCCTACGAGCAGTACTTC.

The table lists this clone with a few counts. The chain joins TRBV30 to TRBJ2-7, with D possibly matching TRBD2 (5 bases). In germline, CDR1 is GTSNPN, CDR2 SVGIG (reference sequence). The CDR3 extends over 13 amino acids. Trimming removed 5 bases from V and 0 bases from J, with 11 bases in between. The CDR3, as DNA: TGTGCCTGGGGTAGCGAGCTCTCCTACGAGCAGTACTTC. It codes for CAWGSELSYEQYF.

There are a few counts of this clone. The CDR3 nucleotides read TGCGCCAGCAGCTCAGGACCGTCCATGAACACTGAAGCTTTCTTT. Residues: CASSSGPSMNTEAFF. This chain connects TRBV5-1 to TRBJ1-1; D is ambiguous. Germline V CDR1 and CDR2: SGHRS, YFSETQ. Trimming took 3 bases from V and 0 from J, leaving 12 bases between them. The CDR3 length is 15 residues.

The J gene is TRBJ1-1, the V gene TRBV7-2; D gene uncertain. The CDR3 sequence is 14 residues long. The ends were cut back, 2 bases at V and 8 bases at J, with 15 bases in the middle. The germline V gene encodes CDR1 SGHTA and CDR2 FQGNSA. CDR3 in amino acids: CASSLQVGKEEAFF. CDR3 DNA sequence: TGTGCCAGCAGCTTACAGGTCGGTAAGGAAGAAGCTTTCTTT.

This clone was found a few times. The chain has TRBV4-3 and TRBJ1-3; tentatively, D is TRBD1 (5 bases). Germline CDR1 reads LGHNA; CDR2 reads YSLEER. V was trimmed by 1 base and J by 0 bases, leaving 13 bases between them. The CDR3 length is 17 residues. CDR3 sequence (DNA): TGCGCCAGCAGCCAAGCGAGGGGCCTGAGCTCTGGAAACACCATATATTTT. This codes for CASSQARGLSSGNTIYF.

This clone has only a few counts. The chain carries TRBV18 and TRBJ2-7; D is uncertain. Germline CDR1 is KGHSH and CDR2 is LQKENI. CDR3 size: 13 residues. Trimming shortened V by 2 bases and J by 6 bases, and 11 bases separated the two germline ends. Written as DNA, the CDR3 is TGTGCCAGCTCACCATCCGTAGGCGGCGAGCAGTACGTC. Its protein is CASSPSVGGEQYV.

There are a few counts of this clone. The V gene is TRBV5-6, the J gene TRBJ2-5, with D possibly matching TRBD2 (5 bases). Per the germline V gene, CDR1 is SGHDT and CDR2 is YYEEEE. CDR3 size: 14 residues. Trimming removed 3 bases at V and 1 base at J, with 10 bases between. The chain's CDR3 is CASSSEGFQETQYF. CDR3 DNA: TGTGCCAGCAGCTCTGAGGGTTTCCAAGAGACCCAGTACTTC.

The chain uses TRBV25-1 and TRBJ2-7; unclear D gene. Trimming removed 6 bases at V and 3 bases at J, with 15 bases between. Germline assignment: CDR1 MGHDK and CDR2 SYGVNS. The CDR3 length is 14 residues. CDR3 in amino acids: CASSVGVGNYEQYF. The CDR3 nucleotides are TGTGCCAGCAGCGTCGGCGTAGGGAACTACGAGCAGTACTTC.

This clone was recorded a few times. The CDR3 reads CASSENLGDEQYV. CDR3 coding DNA: TGTGCCAGCAGTGAAAATTTGGGGGACGAGCAGTACGTC. This chain connects TRBV2 to TRBJ2-7; D tentatively fits TRBD1 or TRBD2 (5 bases each). The germline V gene has CDR1 SNHLY and CDR2 FYNNEI. V lost 2 bases to trimming and J lost 5 bases, with 10 bases between them. This CDR3 is 13 amino acids long.

The chain has TRBV5-1 and TRBJ2-3; D may be TRBD2 (5 bases). The CDR3 length is 14 residues. The V gene lost 7 bases and the J gene lost 0 bases, with 12 bases spanning the gap. Germline assignment: CDR1 SGHRS and CDR2 YFSETQ. The CDR3 sequence is CASPARGSTDTQYF. The CDR3 DNA reads TGCGCCAGCCCTGCTCGGGGTAGCACAGATACGCAGTATTTT. Supplemented by reference TRBV5-1 and TRBJ2-3, the full variable domain reads KAGVTQTPRYLIKTRGQQVTLSCSPISGHRSVSWYQQTPGQGLQFLFEYFSETQRNKGNFPGRFSGRQFSNSRSEMNVSTLELGDSALYLCASPARGSTDTQYFGPGTRLTVL.

This clone showed up just a few times. The J gene is TRBJ1-5, the V gene TRBV4-3; 9 bases fit TRBD1. Unmatched junction bases numbered 8, after V lost 1 base and J lost 7 bases. This CDR3 contains 16 residues. Germline CDR1 is LGHNA and CDR2 is YSLEER. The CDR3 DNA sequence: TGCGCCAGCAGCCAAGGAGCTGGGACAGGGTTACAGCCCCAGCATTTT. Its translation is CASSQGAGTGLQPQHF.

The J gene is TRBJ2-5, the V gene TRBV6-1, with a weak D call TRBD1 (6 bases). V lost 8 bases to trimming and J lost 5 bases, with 15 bases between them. The CDR3 consists of 13 residues. CDR1 is MNHNS and CDR2 is SASEGT in the germline V gene. CDR3 sequence: CASQIQGPETQYF. CDR3 DNA: TGTGCCAGCCAAATACAGGGTCCGGAGACCCAGTACTTC.

Here the CDR3 DNA reads TGCAGCGGTGTCTCGGGACGTTGGAAGACCCAGTACTTC. Its translation is CSGVSGRWKTQYF. The gene calls are TRBV29-1 and TRBJ2-5; D is perhaps TRBD1 or TRBD2 (5 bases each). Trimming pared 7 bases from V and 6 bases from J, leaving 18 bases between. The CDR3 length is 13 residues. Germline V gives CDR1 SQVTM, CDR2 ANQGSEA. The variable domain in full, with the rest retrieved from reference TRBV29-1 and TRBJ2-5, is SAVISQKPSRDICQRGTSLTIQCQVDSQVTMMFWYRQQPGQSLTLIATANQGSEATYESGFVIDKFPISRPNLTFSTLTVSNMSPEDSSIYLCSGVSGRWKTQYFGPGTRLLVL.

The chain couples TRBV2 to TRBJ1-1, with TRBD1 as a possible D gene (5 bases). Trimming removed 6 bases at V and 5 bases at J, with 13 bases between. Germline CDR1 and CDR2: SNHLY and FYNNEI. This CDR3 has 13 residues. The CDR3 bases are TGTGCCAGCAGCCTAGGGGTGGGGACTGAAGCTTTCTTT. Translation: CASSLGVGTEAFF.

This clone was observed a handful of times. This chain joins TRBV30 and TRBJ1-5; D not certain. The CDR3 has 15 amino acids. Germline V gene sequence: CDR1 GTSNPN, CDR2 SVGIG (reference sequence). V gave up 2 bases and J gave up 0 bases, with 11 bases separating them. The CDR3 sequence: CAWSLDFGSNQPQHF. The CDR3 DNA follows: TGTGCCTGGAGTCTCGACTTTGGTAGCAATCAGCCCCAGCATTTT.

The rearrangement uses TRBV10-3 and TRBJ2-1; 7 nucleotides agree with TRBD2. The V segment lost 3 bases and the J segment 0 bases; nucleotides outside the gene matches: 8. The germline V gene encodes CDR1 ENHRY and CDR2 SYGVKD. This CDR3 contains 17 residues. CDR3 amino acids: CAISDSTGRSSYNEQFF. The CDR3 coding sequence is TGTGCCATCAGTGATTCCACCGGGAGGTCCTCCTACAATGAGCAGTTCTTC.

The chain employs TRBV19 and TRBJ2-1; the D gene could be TRBD1 or TRBD2 (5 bases each). With 9 bases removed from V and 6 bases from J, the gap between germline ends came to 12 bases. CDR1 is LNHDA and CDR2 is SQIVND in the germline V gene (reference sequence). This CDR3 region has 12 residues. CDR3 amino acids: CASGTAPNEQFF. CDR3 nucleotides: TGTGCCAGCGGGACGGCTCCCAATGAGCAGTTCTTC.

This clone was recorded a few times. At the DNA level, this CDR3 is encoded by other sequences in the same sample as well. V usage is TRBV7-9 and J usage is TRBJ2-5; 10 bases line up with TRBD1. The CDR3 runs to 14 residues. J gave up 4 bases and V 5 bases, and 4 bases lay outside the gene matches. CDR1 is SEHNR, CDR2 FQNEAQ, per germline (reference sequence). CDR3 sequence: CASSRQGAGETQYF. CDR3 in DNA: TGTGCCAGCAGCCGACAGGGGGCGGGAGAGACCCAGTACTTC.

This clone was counted only a few times. V gene TRBV7-2 combines with J gene TRBJ2-2; D perhaps matches TRBD2 (5 bases). Trimming cost V 7 bases and J 6 bases, with 12 bases left between them. This CDR3 contains 13 residues. CDR1 and CDR2 from the germline V gene are SGHTA and FQGNSA. The CDR3 sequence: CASNPTRAGELFF. CDR3 DNA: TGTGCCAGCAACCCCACTAGGGCCGGGGAGCTGTTTTTT. Together with reference TRBV7-2 and TRBJ2-2, the CDR3 gives the full variable domain: GAGVSQSPSNKVTEKGKDVELRCDPISGHTALYWYRQSLGQGLEFLIYFQGNSAPDKSGLPSDRFSAERTGGSVSTLTIQRTQQEDSAVYLCASNPTRAGELFFGEGSRLTVL.

The chain carries TRBV27 and TRBJ2-7, with TRBD1 as a possible D gene (5 bases). Trimming removed 7 bases from V and 6 bases from J, with 25 bases in between. CDR3 length: 16 residues. Looked up from germline, CDR1 is MNHEY and CDR2 is SMNVEV (reference sequence). CDR3 protein: CASNSRVQGKGSEQYF. The CDR3 region has the DNA TGTGCCAGCAACAGCCGGGTTCAGGGAAAGGGAAGCGAGCAGTACTTC.

This clone was found a few times. V is TRBV10-3 and J is TRBJ2-3, with TRBD2 matching 10 bases. Trimming at V came to 4 bases and at J to 6 bases, leaving 7 bases not matched to a gene. Germline assignment: CDR1 ENHRY and CDR2 SYGVKD. This CDR3 has 15 residues. The CDR3 here is CAISVSSGGSDTQYF. In DNA form, the CDR3 reads TGTGCCATCAGTGTTTCTAGCGGGGGATCTGATACGCAGTATTTT.